A selection of T cell receptor beta chains follows, all from one sample in a study of blood T cell repertoires in COVID-19. Sequencing used immunoSEQ multiplex PCR; TCRdb keeps in-frame clones, though not all of them. Among about 410,000 clones listed, about nine tenths were seen once. Material for sequencing was peripheral blood. The receptor source for this set is a woman aged 25 to 39 with active or convalescent COVID-19. Both conserved end residues are trimmed from each CDR3. A D gene is named only where the DNA matches it firmly. Some rows mark clone size as missing; the rest say once, few, many or name a class of expanded clone.

size: .; V: TRBV19; D: .; J: TRBJ1-1; CDR3: ASRRVRDRASGTEAF
size: .; V: TRBV5-5; D: TRBD1; J: TRBJ1-2; CDR3: ASSAGTDNYGYT
size: .; V: TRBV30; D: .; J: TRBJ1-4; CDR3: AWSQTGRVSEKLF
size: once; V: TRBV27; D: .; J: TRBJ1-2; CDR3: ASSSSLGLGANYGYT
size: .; V: TRBV4-1; D: .; J: TRBJ1-1; CDR3: ASSQDDLPGTEAF
size: .; V: TRBV2; D: .; J: TRBJ1-1; CDR3: ASSPLDGGTNTEAF
size: .; V: TRBV2; D: TRBD1; J: TRBJ1-4; CDR3: ASSGQGDNEKLF
size: .; V: TRBV14; D: .; J: TRBJ1-4; CDR3: ASSPRVREKLF
size: .; V: TRBV19; D: .; J: TRBJ1-1; CDR3: ASTFNTEAF
size: .; V: TRBV14; D: .; J: TRBJ2-3; CDR3: ASSPGPTDTQY
size: .; V: TRBV3-1/TRBV3-2; D: TRBD2; J: TRBJ2-1; CDR3: ASTRGLAGGVVAYNEQF
size: .; V: TRBV6-1; D: .; J: TRBJ1-1; CDR3: ASSEVTDGSEAF
size: .; V: TRBV25-1; D: .; J: TRBJ2-2; CDR3: ASSILAVHRGNTGELF
size: .; V: TRBV6-6; D: .; J: TRBJ1-5; CDR3: ASSYNTDSNQPQH
size: .; V: TRBV4-1; D: TRBD1; J: TRBJ2-5; CDR3: ASSPGTGWETQY
size: .; V: TRBV2; D: TRBD1; J: TRBJ1-1; CDR3: ASDPGQGGTEAF
size: .; V: TRBV3-1/TRBV3-2; D: TRBD1; J: TRBJ1-2; CDR3: ASSQARTGRGGYT
size: .; V: TRBV6-1; D: .; J: TRBJ1-1; CDR3: ASSEKRVNTEAF
size: few; V: TRBV6-5; D: .; J: TRBJ1-5; CDR3: ASKEGNQPQH
size: .; V: TRBV29-1; D: TRBD1; J: TRBJ1-4; CDR3: SVEDRDRGDEKLF
size: few; V: TRBV30; D: .; J: TRBJ1-1; CDR3: AWSKGVNTEAF
size: .; V: TRBV6-1; D: .; J: TRBJ1-2; CDR3: ASSEFWKRYGYT
size: .; V: TRBV6-5; D: TRBD1; J: TRBJ1-4; CDR3: ASTDRGLDEKLF
size: .; V: TRBV6-5; D: .; J: TRBJ1-1; CDR3: ASRKTHGGYTEAF
size: .; V: TRBV29-1; D: .; J: TRBJ1-1; CDR3: SVDTVNTEAF
size: .; V: TRBV7-9; D: TRBD1; J: TRBJ2-2; CDR3: ASTRPNRGDFTGELF
size: .; V: TRBV5-4; D: .; J: TRBJ2-5; CDR3: ASSLLGAGETQY
size: .; V: TRBV25-1; D: TRBD1; J: TRBJ1-2; CDR3: ASNDRGNGYT
size: .; V: TRBV4-2; D: TRBD2; J: TRBJ2-1; CDR3: ASSPWYSSGNYNEQF
size: .; V: TRBV19; D: .; J: TRBJ1-1; CDR3: ASSGHMNTEAF
size: .; V: TRBV6-2/TRBV6-3; D: TRBD1; J: TRBJ1-4; CDR3: ASSTPGTVNEKLF
size: .; V: TRBV5-8; D: .; J: TRBJ2-1; CDR3: ASSGGLFNEQF
size: .; V: TRBV6-1; D: .; J: TRBJ2-5; CDR3: ASSETGLPETQY
size: .; V: TRBV29-1; D: .; J: TRBJ1-1; CDR3: SVEDVLQGWTEAF
size: .; V: TRBV29-1; D: .; J: TRBJ1-2; CDR3: SVSGGDYGYT
size: .; V: TRBV19; D: TRBD2; J: TRBJ2-5; CDR3: ASSMRIAGGFETQY
size: once; V: TRBV6-5; D: TRBD1; J: TRBJ1-2; CDR3: ASTLNVAGGWGYT
size: .; V: TRBV5-6; D: TRBD1; J: TRBJ1-2; CDR3: ASTKPGQGNYGYT
size: .; V: TRBV27; D: .; J: TRBJ2-1; CDR3: ASSFIQGSNEQF
size: .; V: TRBV5-5; D: .; J: TRBJ1-1; CDR3: ASSLWAGEAF
size: few; V: TRBV6-5; D: TRBD1; J: TRBJ1-2; CDR3: ASSYYRTGNYGYT
size: .; V: TRBV7-9; D: TRBD1; J: TRBJ1-1; CDR3: ASSQGTGEWVNTEAF
size: .; V: TRBV4-2; D: TRBD1; J: TRBJ2-5; CDR3: ASSLGTGETQY
size: few; V: TRBV27; D: .; J: TRBJ1-2; CDR3: ASSFQGRYGYT
size: .; V: TRBV3-1/TRBV3-2; D: .; J: TRBJ1-2; CDR3: ASSHKFGGELANYGYT
size: .; V: TRBV6-1; D: .; J: TRBJ2-2; CDR3: ASSDTGIGELF
size: .; V: TRBV5-1; D: .; J: TRBJ1-1; CDR3: ASSIRTGNTEAF
size: .; V: TRBV13; D: .; J: TRBJ2-7; CDR3: ASSPPRGTTYEQY
size: .; V: TRBV9; D: .; J: TRBJ1-1; CDR3: ASSVYRGARVNTEAF
size: .; V: TRBV7-2; D: .; J: TRBJ2-2; CDR3: ASSPGRGGELF
size: .; V: TRBV5-1; D: TRBD1; J: TRBJ2-3; CDR3: ASSLTGGVIGDTQY
size: .; V: TRBV9; D: .; J: TRBJ1-3; CDR3: ASSVAWGPGNTIY
size: .; V: TRBV18; D: TRBD1; J: TRBJ1-1; CDR3: ASSQGAMNTEAF
size: once; V: TRBV5-6; D: .; J: TRBJ1-1; CDR3: ASRGGLSTQGAF
size: .; V: TRBV21-1; D: .; J: TRBJ1-4; CDR3: ASSKTPGQGEEKLF
size: .; V: TRBV14; D: .; J: TRBJ1-1; CDR3: ASSPYRLEAF